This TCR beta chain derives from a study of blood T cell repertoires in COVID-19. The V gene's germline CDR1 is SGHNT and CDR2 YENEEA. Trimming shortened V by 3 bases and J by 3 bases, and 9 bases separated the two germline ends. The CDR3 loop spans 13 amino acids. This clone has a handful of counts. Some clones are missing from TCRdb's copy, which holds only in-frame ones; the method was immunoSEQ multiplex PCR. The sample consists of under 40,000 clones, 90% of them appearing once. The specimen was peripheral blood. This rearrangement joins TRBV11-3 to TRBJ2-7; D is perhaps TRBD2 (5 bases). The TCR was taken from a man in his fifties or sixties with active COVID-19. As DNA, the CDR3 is TGTGCCAGCAGCTTCGAACGGGGCTACGAGCAGTACTTC. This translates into CASSFERGYEQYF.